The source of this TCR beta chain is a study of blood T cell repertoires in COVID-19. In the study overall: The study drew acute and convalescent COVID-19 samples from the United States, Italy and Spain. The cDNA or gDNA used as material had been derived from T cells, B-cell-depleted T cells, or PBMCs.

In the original analysis: Reference gene primers were amplified, and this amplification served to estimate nucleated cell counts. Generated by immunoSEQ multiplex PCR, the TCRdb table keeps only in-frame clones and is missing some. The V and J calls and clone size were taken over from that table, and D and trimming were inferred from the DNA. The sample records 250,000 to 350,000 clones, 87% being singletons. V lost 6 bases, J lost 13 bases, and 21 bases lay in between. The CDR3 is 13 residues long. Germline V CDR1 and CDR2: MNHNY, SVGAGI (reference sequence). The sample consisted of peripheral blood. The genes are TRBV6-6 and TRBJ1-2; possibly TRBD1 for D (5 bases). The receptor was isolated from a woman between 45 and 60 years old who had recovered from COVID-19. The CDR3 loop reads CASRGRQGLDSTF. Here the CDR3 DNA reads TGTGCCAGCAGAGGAAGGCAGGGATTGGATTCCACCTTC.